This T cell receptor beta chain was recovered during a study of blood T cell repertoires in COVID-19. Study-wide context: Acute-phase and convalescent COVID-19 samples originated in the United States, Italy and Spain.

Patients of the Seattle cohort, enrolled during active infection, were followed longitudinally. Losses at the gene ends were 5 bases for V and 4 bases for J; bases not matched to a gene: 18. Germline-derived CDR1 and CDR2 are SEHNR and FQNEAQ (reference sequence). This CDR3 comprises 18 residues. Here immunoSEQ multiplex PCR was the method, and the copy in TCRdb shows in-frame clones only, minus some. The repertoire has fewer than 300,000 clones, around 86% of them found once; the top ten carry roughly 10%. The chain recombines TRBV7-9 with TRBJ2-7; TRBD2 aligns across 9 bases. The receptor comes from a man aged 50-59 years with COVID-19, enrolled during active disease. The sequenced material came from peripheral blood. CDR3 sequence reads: CASSPSLGSIAGEYEQYF. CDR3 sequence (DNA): TGTGCCAGCAGCCCAAGCTTAGGGTCCATAGCGGGAGAATACGAGCAGTACTTC.